Below, 19 T cell receptor beta chains from the same sample are listed, as sequenced in a study of T cell repertoires in cytomegalovirus infection. TCRdb re-called the reads through MiXCR, storing one row per CDR3 protein. The sample includes about 310,000 distinct CDR3 sequences, around 25% of them seen just once. Their antigen targets remain unknown. The material was cultured PBMCs, obtained from culture after CMV antigen stimulation. These receptors were taken from a human donor in good health (CMV status not recorded). Some clones in this sample may be carry-over from other donors' samples.

This chain connects TRBV6-5 to TRBJ1-2; D is undetermined. Per the germline V gene, CDR1 is MNHEY and CDR2 is SVGAGI. The CDR3 consists of 15 residues. V lost 3 bases to trimming and J lost 0 bases, with 11 bases between them. The CDR3 spells CASSYSGDSNYGYTF. The DNA of the CDR3 is TGTGCCAGCAGTTATAGCGGGGATTCTAACTATGGCTACACCTTC.

As DNA, the CDR3 is TGTGCCAGCAGCCCCCTAGGGGGATCCGTTCAAGAGACCCAGTACTTC. This gives the protein CASSPLGGSVQETQYF. The chain couples TRBV25-1 to TRBJ2-5, with a tentative D call TRBD1 (6 bases). Germline V gives CDR1 MGHDK, CDR2 SYGVNS. Trimming removed 6 bases at V and 2 bases at J, with 19 bases between. The CDR3 is 16 amino acids.

At least ten counts were recorded for this clonotype. The rearrangement links TRBV5-4 to TRBJ2-1; perhaps TRBD2 as D (6 bases). The CDR3 has 18 residues. Trimming shortened V by 0 bases and J by 2 bases, and 18 bases separated the two germline ends. Germline lookup yields CDR1 SGHNT and CDR2 YYREEE (reference sequence). In DNA form, the CDR3 reads TGTGCCAGCAGCTTGGGACTAGTATCGAGGGGTGCCTACAATGAGCAGTTCTTC. Encoded protein: CASSLGLVSRGAYNEQFF. Supplemented by reference TRBV5-4 and TRBJ2-1, the full variable domain reads ETGVTQSPTHLIKTRGQQVTLRCSSQSGHNTVSWYQQALGQGPQFIFQYYREEENGRGNFPPRFSGLQFPNYSSELNVNALELDDSALYLCASSLGLVSRGAYNEQFFGPGTRLTVL.

V is TRBV5-1 and J is TRBJ2-2; D call uncertain. V lost 4 bases and J 0 bases, leaving 10 bases between the germline ends. Germline V lookup: CDR1 SGHRS, CDR2 YFSETQ. This CDR3 spans 15 amino acids. CDR3 residues: CASSAPETNTGELFF. As DNA, the CDR3 is TGCGCCAGCAGCGCCCCCGAGACGAACACCGGGGAGCTGTTTTTT. Variable domain in full (rest from reference TRBV5-1 and TRBJ2-2): KAGVTQTPRYLIKTRGQQVTLSCSPISGHRSVSWYQQTPGQGLQFLFEYFSETQRNKGNFPGRFSGRQFSNSRSEMNVSTLELGDSALYLCASSAPETNTGELFFGEGSRLTVL.

The chain joins TRBV25-1 to TRBJ2-4; 10 bases fit TRBD2. The germline CDR1 and CDR2 sequences are MGHDK and SYGVNS. The length of the CDR3 is 17 residues. The J segment lost 2 bases and the V segment lost 4 bases, leaving 8 bases of the junction unmatched. CDR3 amino acids: CASSVPGSGRSKNIQYF. CDR3 bases: TGTGCCAGCAGTGTCCCAGGTAGCGGGAGGTCCAAAAACATTCAGTACTTC.

This clonotype appeared a few times. V usage is TRBV20-1 and J usage is TRBJ2-1; 10 nucleotides agree with TRBD2. Trimming at V came to 4 bases and at J to 6 bases, leaving 6 bases not matched to a gene. The CDR3 extends over 14 amino acids. CDR1 and CDR2 from the germline V gene are DFQATT and SNEGSKA (reference sequence). The CDR3 nucleotides read TGCAGTGCTAATCCGGGACTAGCGTTCAATGAGCAGTTCTTC. It codes for CSANPGLAFNEQFF.

There are a few counts of this clonotype. The V and J genes are TRBV19 and TRBJ2-1; 10 bases line up with TRBD1. The CDR3 covers 15 residues. V was pared by 7 bases and J by 7 bases, with 10 bases of the junction left unmatched. CDR1 is LNHDA, CDR2 SQIVND, per germline (reference sequence). The CDR3 bases are TGTGCCAGTAATGCCGGGACAGGGGTTTGGAATGAGCAGTTCTTC. Amino acid sequence: CASNAGTGVWNEQFF. Using reference TRBV19 and TRBJ2-1 for the parts outside the CDR3, the full variable domain is DGGITQSPKYLFRKEGQNVTLSCEQNLNHDAMYWYRQDPGQGLRLIYYSQIVNDFQKGDIAEGYSVSREKKESFPLTVTSAQKNPTAFYLCASNAGTGVWNEQFFGPGTRLTVL.

Only a few counts were recorded for this clonotype. This CDR3 is CASSLKKTQYF. CDR3 nucleotide sequence: TGTGCCAGCAGTTTGAAGAAGACCCAGTACTTC. J is TRBJ2-5 and V is TRBV12-3 or TRBV12-4; D is uncertain. V shed 3 bases and J shed 6 bases, with 5 bases lying between them. The CDR3 length is 11 residues.

CDR3: CASSPGADGYTF. The CDR3 bases are TGTGCCAGCAGTCCGGGTGCTGATGGCTACACCTTC. The chain has TRBV2 and TRBJ1-2; no firm D call. Germline lookup yields CDR1 SNHLY and CDR2 FYNNEI. Deletions cut 5 bases from V and 6 bases from J, with 10 bases between. This CDR3 spans 12 amino acids.

The gene calls are TRBV5-4 and TRBJ1-2; D might be TRBD1 (5 bases). The V and J ends lost 6 bases and 6 bases respectively, with 18 bases between them. CDR3 length: 14 amino acids. In germline, CDR1 is SGHNT, CDR2 YYREEE (reference sequence). CDR3 DNA: TGTGCCAGCACGTCACCAGGGACTTTAGATGGCTACACCTTC. Translation: CASTSPGTLDGYTF.

V and J are TRBV28 and TRBJ2-3; TRBD2 aligns across 11 bases. The CDR3 is 19 residues long. Germline loops: CDR1 MDHEN, CDR2 SYDVKM. Unmatched junction bases numbered 15, after V lost 4 bases and J lost 3 bases. This CDR3 reads CASSSPGPPGTSGTDTQYF. CDR3 coding DNA: TGTGCCAGCAGTTCCCCCGGCCCCCCCGGGACTAGCGGAACAGATACGCAGTATTTT.

There are many counts of this clonotype. The chain recombines TRBV7-8 with TRBJ2-7; 7 bases are a match to TRBD1. This CDR3 is built from 14 residues. V shed 5 bases, J shed 6 bases, and the junction held 10 bases outside the gene matches. Germline V gene sequence: CDR1 SGHVS, CDR2 FQNEAQ. The CDR3 region has the DNA TGTGCCAGCAGCACCGACAGGGCCCGGGGCGAGCAGTACTTC. It yields the protein CASSTDRARGEQYF. The whole variable domain, filled in from reference TRBV7-8 and TRBJ2-7, reads GAGVSQSPRYKVAKRGQDVALRCDPISGHVSLFWYQQALGQGPEFLTYFQNEAQLDKSGLPSDRFFAERPEGSVSTLKIQRTQQEDSAVYLCASSTDRARGEQYFGPGTRLTVT.

The rearrangement joins TRBV7-2 to TRBJ2-3; D tentatively fits TRBD1 or TRBD2 (5 bases each). The CDR3 covers 15 residues. With 4 bases removed from V and 6 bases from J, the gap between germline ends came to 17 bases. Germline CDR1 and CDR2: SGHTA and FQGNSA. Here the CDR3 reads CASSSRAGGADTQYF. The CDR3 bases are TGTGCCAGCAGCTCCCGGGCGGGTGGGGCGGATACGCAGTATTTT.

A few counts support this clonotype. The chain employs TRBV12-3 or TRBV12-4 and TRBJ1-5, with unresolved D. Between the trimmed V and J ends, which lost 5 bases and 7 bases, there was a span of 18 bases. CDR3 size: 15 residues. This chain's CDR3 is CASSPSIGMRQPQHF. The CDR3 DNA reads as TGTGCCAGCAGTCCCTCGATTGGGATGAGGCAGCCCCAGCATTTT.

This clonotype came up many times. V and J are TRBV7-2 and TRBJ1-1; D unclear. This CDR3 has 16 amino acids. Germline values: CDR1 SGHTA, CDR2 FQGNSA. Trimming took off 5 bases at V and 11 bases at J, with 27 bases between the two ends. This CDR3 reads CASSPRRAPEKGGAFF. The CDR3 DNA follows: TGTGCCAGCAGCCCTCGTCGCGCCCCCGAAAAAGGTGGGGCTTTCTTT.

J is TRBJ2-5 and V is TRBV7-3; 8 bases match TRBD1. Germline CDR1 and CDR2: SGHTA and FQGTGA. The ends lost 5 bases at V and 5 bases at J; junction bases unmatched: 10. The CDR3 sequence is 15 residues long. Here the CDR3 DNA reads TGTGCCAGCAGCGTGTCAGGGGGCTCTGGGGAGACCCAGTACTTC. Translation gives CASSVSGGSGETQYF.

This sequence joins TRBV10-3 and TRBJ2-2, with 9 bases lining up with TRBD2. This CDR3 is 18 amino acids long. Per the germline V gene, CDR1 is ENHRY and CDR2 is SYGVKD. V shed 5 bases and J 3 bases; nucleotides not matched to a gene: 13. This chain's CDR3 is CAISNGLISGSDTGELFF. DNA of the CDR3: TGTGCCATCAGTAACGGATTGATTAGCGGGAGTGACACCGGGGAGCTGTTTTTT.

This clonotype was seen at least ten times. This chain links TRBV7-2 with TRBJ1-4; D is undetermined. CDR1 and CDR2 from the germline V gene are SGHTA and FQGNSA. Trimming took 1 base from V and 6 from J, leaving 12 bases between them. This CDR3 is 15 amino acids long. The chain's CDR3 is CASSLGGRGDEKLFF. The CDR3, as DNA: TGTGCCAGCAGCTTAGGAGGGCGCGGCGATGAAAAACTGTTTTTT.

The chain has TRBV25-1 and TRBJ2-1; D call uncertain. This CDR3 is built from 15 residues. The V gene's germline CDR1 is MGHDK and CDR2 SYGVNS. The V end was cut by 1 base, the J end by 4 bases, with 11 bases between. CDR3 DNA: TGTGCCAGCAGTGAATTTGGCGACTTATACAATGAGCAGTTCTTC. Translation: CASSEFGDLYNEQFF.